One and the same sample provided the 16 T cell receptor beta chains below, sequenced in a study of shared clonotypes between healthy human individuals. Here immunoSEQ multiplex PCR was the method, and the copy in TCRdb shows in-frame clones only, minus some. The table shows roughly 1,800,000 clones, with about 94% occurring only once. The naive CD8 population came from CD45RO-negative cells selected for CCR7, without terminally differentiated effector memory CD45RA+ cells. The sample comprised naive CD8+ T cells sorted from blood. All receptors derive from a man aged 18 to 29 in good health.

V is TRBV5-5 and J is TRBJ2-3, with 10 bases matching TRBD2. The V gene's germline CDR1 is SGHKS and CDR2 YYEKEE (reference sequence). This CDR3 has 15 residues. After removal of 3 bases from V and 4 bases from J, the junction contained 5 bases not matched to a gene. CDR3 in DNA: TGTGCCAGCAGCTCTCTCACTAGCGGGGCAGATACGCAGTATTTT. Amino acids: CASSSLTSGADTQYF. The full variable domain, in which reference TRBV5-5 and TRBJ2-3 provide the parts outside the CDR3, is DAGVTQSPTHLIKTRGQQVTLRCSPISGHKSVSWYQQVLGQGPQFIFQYYEKEERGRGNFPDRFSARQFPNYSSELNVNALLLGDSALYLCASSSLTSGADTQYFGPGTRLTVL.

In this sample, this clone turned up once. V and J are TRBV13 and TRBJ2-7; D is unclear. The germline V gene has CDR1 PRHDT and CDR2 FYEKMQ (reference sequence). The ends were cut back, 5 bases at V and 3 bases at J, with 11 bases in the middle. The CDR3 has 13 residues. The CDR3 DNA follows: TGTGCCAGCAGCGTACATGAAGGCTACGAGCAGTACTTC. This gives the protein CASSVHEGYEQYF.

The CDR3 protein is CASSEWVTGLSYEQYF. The CDR3 DNA follows: TGCGCCAGCAGTGAGTGGGTGACAGGGCTCTCCTACGAGCAGTACTTC. The chain uses TRBV10-2 and TRBJ2-7, with TRBD1 matching 7 bases. The CDR3 is 16 residues long. The V gene end was trimmed by 1 base and the J gene end by 0 bases; junction bases not matched to a gene: 6. The germline V gene encodes CDR1 WSHSY and CDR2 SAAADI.

V and J are TRBV11-2 and TRBJ2-1; 10 bases align to TRBD2. The V and J ends lost 4 bases and 0 bases, in that order; junction bases with no gene match: 6. Per germline, CDR1 SGHAT and CDR2 FQNNGV. The CDR3 runs 17 residues. Here the CDR3 reads CASSYTSGGVSYNEQFF. The CDR3 bases are TGTGCCAGCAGCTACACCAGCGGGGGGGTCTCCTACAATGAGCAGTTCTTC.

The J gene is TRBJ2-2, the V gene TRBV19; 11 bases are a match to TRBD1. V lost 3 bases, J lost 5 bases, and 8 bases stayed unmatched. The CDR3 is made up of 17 amino acids. Germline V gives CDR1 LNHDA, CDR2 SQIVND (reference sequence). The CDR3 loop is CASSMHRDRGGTGELFF. DNA of the CDR3: TGTGCCAGTAGTATGCATCGGGACAGGGGGGGAACCGGGGAGCTGTTTTTT.

The J gene is TRBJ2-2, the V gene TRBV7-9; D remains ambiguous. The germline gives CDR1 SEHNR, CDR2 FQNEAQ (reference sequence). This CDR3 is 16 amino acids long. V was shortened by 5 bases and J by 1 base, with 14 bases between the two germline ends. CDR3 nucleotide sequence: TGTGCCAGCAGCACGACGGATGATAGGAACACCGGGGAGCTGTTTTTT. The encoded protein is CASSTTDDRNTGELFF.

This clone was seen only once. In the same sample, other DNA sequences code for this CDR3. J is TRBJ2-5 and V is TRBV7-9; no reliable D call. Germline CDR1 and CDR2: SEHNR and FQNEAQ (reference sequence). The ends were cut back, 5 bases at V and 5 bases at J, with 12 bases in the middle. The length of the CDR3 is 13 residues. The DNA of the CDR3 is TGTGCCAGCAGCCCCACCTCCCAGGAGACCCAGTACTTC. It specifies CASSPTSQETQYF.

This chain links TRBV4-3 with TRBJ2-1; 7 bases line up with TRBD2. CDR1 and CDR2 (germline): LGHNA, YSLEER. This CDR3 spans 17 amino acids. Germline trimming cut 0 bases from V and 5 bases from J; bases unmatched to any gene: 10. The CDR3 is CASSQDENSGEHNEQFF. As DNA, the CDR3 is TGCGCCAGCAGCCAAGATGAGAACAGCGGGGAGCACAATGAGCAGTTCTTC.

This sequence joins TRBV27 and TRBJ2-7; D ambiguous. The germline V gene has CDR1 MNHEY and CDR2 SMNVEV (reference sequence). This CDR3 region has 10 residues. Between the trimmed V and J ends, which lost 8 bases and 4 bases, there was a span of 6 bases. This chain's CDR3 is CASGQYEQYF. CDR3 coding DNA: TGTGCCAGCGGGCAGTACGAGCAGTACTTC.

The chain employs TRBV6-6 and TRBJ1-1, with D perhaps TRBD1 (5 bases). The CDR3 is 13 amino acids. V lost 5 bases to trimming and J lost 6 bases, with 13 bases between them. CDR1 is MNHNY and CDR2 is SVGAGI in the germline V gene (reference sequence). CDR3 in amino acids: CASSLHRPSEAFF. The DNA of the CDR3 is TGTGCCAGCAGTCTACACAGGCCCTCTGAAGCTTTCTTT.

CDR3 amino acids: CASSLSLGQGSYEQYF. CDR3 nucleotide sequence: TGTGCCAGCAGCTTATCTCTTGGACAGGGGTCGTACGAGCAGTACTTC. The chain recombines TRBV7-9 with TRBJ2-7, with TRBD1 matching over 9 bases. Trimming removed 2 bases from V and 4 bases from J; junction bases left unmatched: 9. The CDR3 contains 16 residues. CDR1 is SEHNR, CDR2 FQNEAQ, per germline (reference sequence).

This rearrangement joins TRBV30 to TRBJ2-3, with 8 nucleotides matching TRBD1. CDR3 length equals 14 residues. The trim removed 2 bases at V and 5 bases at J, leaving 6 bases unmatched. Germline CDR1 is GTSNPN and CDR2 is SVGIG (reference sequence). As DNA, the CDR3 is TGTGCCTGGAGTCCGCCAGGGGGCGAAGATACGCAGTATTTT. Amino acid sequence: CAWSPPGGEDTQYF.

This chain joins TRBV19 and TRBJ2-2, with 7 bases aligning to TRBD1. CDR1 is LNHDA, CDR2 SQIVND, per germline (reference sequence). The V and J ends lost 11 bases and 6 bases, in that order; junction bases with no gene match: 9. This CDR3 is 13 amino acids long. CDR3 amino acids: CASTGALAGELFF. CDR3 in DNA: TGTGCCTCCACAGGGGCTCTCGCCGGGGAGCTGTTTTTT.

About this clone itself: Germline and junction disagree at one end, which may indicate a read error. The chain is built from TRBV2 and TRBJ2-5; 9 bases align to TRBD2. CDR3 length: 12 residues. Germline loops: CDR1 SNHLY, CDR2 FYNNEI. CDR3 nucleotide sequence: TGTGCCAGCAGTACGGGACTAGCAACCCCGTACTTC. This translates into CASSTGLATPYF.

This chain joins TRBV5-8 and TRBJ2-1, with D perhaps TRBD2 (5 bases). V was clipped by 1 base and J by 9 bases, with 14 bases between them. Per germline, CDR1 SGHTS and CDR2 YDEGEE. The CDR3 consists of 14 residues. CDR3 in DNA: TGTGCCAGCAGCTTGAGGCGGGTGGATACTGAGCAGTTCTTC. This sequence encodes CASSLRRVDTEQFF.

The CDR3 spells CASSPSGEGLEQYF. CDR3 DNA: TGTGCCAGCAGCCCGAGCGGGGAGGGTCTCGAGCAGTACTTC. The chain is built from TRBV9 and TRBJ2-7; TRBD2 agrees at 7 bases. The CDR3 sequence is 14 residues long. Per the germline V gene, CDR1 is SGDLS and CDR2 is YYNGEE. The V segment lost 4 bases and the J segment 6 bases; nucleotides outside the gene matches: 10.